One sample yielded the 8 T cell receptor beta chains listed below, sequenced in a study of T cells after yellow fever vaccination. TCRdb used MiXCR to reprocess the 5' RACE reads, holding one entry per CDR3 protein. The sample lists about 260,000 distinct CDR3 sequences; roughly 5% were seen once. The material was CD4+ T cells sorted from PBMCs, obtained on the day of the yellow fever booster vaccination. These receptors were collected from a man younger than 35 who received the YFV17D yellow fever vaccine.

Ten or more counts support this clonotype. V is TRBV7-2 and J is TRBJ1-2; D is perhaps TRBD1 (5 bases). This CDR3 has 13 residues. The germline V gene has CDR1 SGHTA and CDR2 FQGNSA. Trimming took 4 bases from V and 5 from J, leaving 11 bases between them. DNA for the CDR3: TGTGCCAGCAGCTGGGGCCAGAGATATGGCTACACCTTC. Translation gives CASSWGQRYGYTF.

Only a few counts were recorded for this clonotype. The chain employs TRBV6-5 and TRBJ1-2, with TRBD1 identical over 9 bases. The CDR3 is 16 amino acids. V lost 1 base and J lost 1; bases outside the gene matches: 4. Germline assignment: CDR1 MNHEY and CDR2 SVGAGI. DNA for the CDR3: TGTGCCAGCAGTTACTTAGGGACAGGGTTTAACTATGGCTACACCTTC. This codes for CASSYLGTGFNYGYTF.

A few counts support this clonotype. The CDR3 region is CASSLGGDRGDQPQHF. The DNA for the CDR3 is TGTGCCAGCAGCTTAGGCGGGGACAGGGGTGACCAGCCCCAGCATTTT. The J gene is TRBJ1-5, the V gene TRBV5-4; 10 nucleotides agree with TRBD1. The CDR3 loop spans 16 amino acids. The V and J ends lost 2 bases and 7 bases, in that order; junction bases with no gene match: 9. The germline CDR1 and CDR2 sequences are SGHNT and YYREEE (reference sequence).

The chain links TRBV19 to TRBJ1-5; D gene uncertain. Deletions cut 4 bases from V and 4 bases from J, with 8 bases between. CDR3 length: 13 residues. In germline, CDR1 is LNHDA, CDR2 SQIVND (reference sequence). CDR3 bases: TGTGCCAGTAGTACACAGACTAATCAGCCCCAGCATTTT. It encodes CASSTQTNQPQHF.

V and J are TRBV7-9 and TRBJ2-1, with 10 bases matching TRBD2. Trimming at V came to 0 bases and at J to 5 bases, leaving 4 bases not matched to a gene. From germline, CDR1 is SEHNR and CDR2 FQNEAQ (reference sequence). This CDR3 is built from 16 residues. The CDR3 spells CASSLALAGEHNEQFF. In nucleotides, the CDR3 is TGTGCCAGCAGCTTAGCCCTAGCGGGGGAGCACAATGAGCAGTTCTTC.

The table lists this clonotype with many counts. This chain connects TRBV10-3 to TRBJ2-5; tentatively, D is TRBD1 (7 bases). The V and J ends lost 8 bases and 3 bases respectively, with 10 bases between them. This CDR3 contains 12 residues. Germline values: CDR1 ENHRY, CDR2 SYGVKD. In DNA, the CDR3 is TGTGCCATCGGGGGGACAGAAGAGACCCAGTACTTC. Its translation is CAIGGTEETQYF.

The V gene is TRBV6-1, the J gene TRBJ2-1, with 14 nucleotides matching TRBD2. Unmatched junction bases numbered 12, after V lost 4 bases and J lost 4 bases. The CDR3 consists of 19 residues. Germline CDR1 reads MNHNS; CDR2 reads SASEGT. The CDR3 DNA is TGTGCCAGCAGTGCGGGGGGACTAGCGGGGGCGAACCTATACAATGAGCAGTTCTTC. This gives the protein CASSAGGLAGANLYNEQFF.

This clonotype was found a few times. The chain recombines TRBV18 with TRBJ1-1; a possible D gene is TRBD1 (5 bases). Germline values: CDR1 KGHSH, CDR2 LQKENI. V was cut by 6 bases and J by 3 bases, with 11 bases left in between. CDR3 length: 13 amino acids. CDR3 region: CASSARGDTEAFF. The CDR3, as DNA: TGTGCCAGCTCCGCGAGGGGTGACACTGAAGCTTTCTTT.